The 2 T cell receptor beta chains reported below all come from one sample, sequenced in a study of Graves' ophthalmopathy and Graves' hyperthyroidism. Amplification of TCR beta CDR3 regions used RNA transcripts. Second-round multiplex PCR came after first-round RT-PCR with HTBI primers. TCRdb reprocessed the multiplex PCR reads with MiXCR, giving one entry per CDR3 protein. The sample has 600,000 to 650,000 distinct CDR3 sequences, 22% seen once. Material: peripheral blood. The receptors shown here come from a woman under 30 with stable Graves' hyperthyroidism. Some clones in this sample may be carry-over from other donors' samples.

In this sample, this clonotype turned up a few times. This chain connects TRBV6-1 to TRBJ2-7; D could derive from TRBD1 or TRBD2 (5 bases each). Germline loops: CDR1 MNHNS, CDR2 SASEGT. V was shortened by 4 bases and J by 2 bases, with 24 bases between the two germline ends. The CDR3 loop spans 18 amino acids. This CDR3 reads CASSVEGIVEDLTYEQYF. In DNA form, the CDR3 reads TGTGCCAGCAGTGTTGAGGGGATAGTTGAGGACCTAACCTACGAGCAGTACTTC.

The CDR3 DNA reads as TGTGCCAGCAGCCAGGGGGTTGGGGGCAACACTGAAGCTTTCTTT. Translating gives CASSQGVGGNTEAFF. This rearrangement joins TRBV7-3 to TRBJ1-1, with TRBD1 identical over 7 bases. The germline gives CDR1 SGHTA, CDR2 FQGTGA. The J segment lost 2 bases and the V segment lost 5 bases, leaving 8 bases of the junction unmatched. This CDR3 is built from 15 residues.